This T cell receptor (beta chain) derives from a study of CD8+ T cells in alopecia areata. Extracted RNA was reverse transcribed, and the resulting cDNA served as sequencing template. The method was immunoSEQ multiplex PCR; TCRdb's version includes in-frame clones alone and lacks a portion of them. The sample contains about 190,000 clones, 64% of which appear only once. Specified treatment: oral pan-JAK inhibitor, 5-10 mg twice daily. Specimens obtained from alopecia areata patients comprised lesional scalp punch biopsies and peripheral blood. CDR1 and CDR2 from the germline V gene are SGHRS and YFSETQ. This CDR3 contains 14 residues. J lost 2 bases, V lost 2 bases, and 2 bases had no gene match.

The chain recombines TRBV5-1 with TRBJ2-3; TRBD1 agrees at 7 bases. This sample comprised CD4+ T cells sorted from blood, obtained at week 4, from a patient treated with tofacitinib. The sequence came from a human donor with alopecia areata. The CDR3 spells CASSLQGNTDTQYF. In DNA form, the CDR3 reads TGCGCCAGCAGCTTACAGGGGAACACAGATACGCAGTATTTT.